Listed here are 15 T cell receptor beta chains from one sample, sequenced in a study of blood T cell repertoires in COVID-19 (dated by TCRdb to about 2020). Library preparation was by the immunoSEQ multiplex PCR assay. This is the immuneACCESS table as TCRdb keeps it, with only in-frame sequences that have V and J called. A part of the clones is gone; compared with another copy, unresolved V genes explain less than half, and the rest is unexplained. The table for this sample lists over 150,000 clones; roughly 72% of them were counted only once. The top ten hold 3% to 4.5% of the sample. Sequenced material: peripheral blood. The receptors come from a woman of 80 years or more with acute or convalescent COVID-19.

The V gene is TRBV7-8, the J gene TRBJ1-6; D perhaps matches TRBD1 (5 bases). This CDR3 has 17 residues. From germline, CDR1 is SGHVS and CDR2 FQNEAQ. Trimming removed 0 bases at V and 0 bases at J, with 9 bases between. CDR3 nucleotides: TGTGCCAGCAGCTTAGCGATAGGGGACTCCTATAATTCACCCCTCCACTTT. Amino acids: CASSLAIGDSYNSPLHF.

This clone showed up just a few times. This sample includes further DNA sequences coding for the same CDR3. The rearrangement links TRBV5-1 to TRBJ1-5; D is ambiguous. The CDR3 spans 14 residues. Trimming took off 0 bases at V and 2 bases at J, with 6 bases between the two ends. The V gene's germline CDR1 is SGHRS and CDR2 YFSETQ. As DNA, the CDR3 is TGCGCCAGCAGCTTGGGGTCAGGCAATCAGCCCCAGCATTTT. Protein sequence: CASSLGSGNQPQHF.

The CDR3 DNA is TGTGCCACCAGCAGAGATCAGGGTTCAACTAATGAAAAACTGTTTTTT. It translates to CATSRDQGSTNEKLFF. V usage is TRBV15 and J usage is TRBJ1-4, with D maybe TRBD1 (5 bases). Germline CDR1 LNHNV, CDR2 YYDKDF (reference sequence). The CDR3 sequence is 16 residues long. Trimming stripped 0 bases from V and 0 bases from J, with 8 bases between.

CDR3 amino acids: CASSEEPDEQYF. As DNA, the CDR3 is TGTGCCAGCAGCGAAGAGCCTGACGAGCAGTACTTC. This chain connects TRBV7-8 to TRBJ2-7, with no clear D. This CDR3 has 12 residues. CDR1 is SGHVS and CDR2 is FQNEAQ in the germline V gene. V lost 5 bases and J lost 5, with 10 bases in between.

In its sample, this clone was seen a few times. V usage is TRBV7-9 and J usage is TRBJ1-5; no reliable D call. The germline gives CDR1 SEHNR, CDR2 FQNEAQ (reference sequence). V lost 5 bases and J 7 bases, leaving 15 bases between the germline ends. This CDR3 is built from 14 residues. CDR3 loop: CASSLSGEEQPQHF. CDR3 bases: TGTGCCAGCAGCCTCTCCGGCGAGGAACAGCCCCAGCATTTT.

Only a few counts were recorded for this clone. V is TRBV29-1 and J is TRBJ1-1, with D possibly TRBD1 on 6 matching bases. Germline CDR1 is SQVTM and CDR2 is ANQGSEA. Trimming left V 4 bases short and J 7 bases short, with 13 bases between. CDR3 length: 12 amino acids. CDR3 nucleotide sequence: TGCAGCGTTGTTCCAGGGGTGAGTGAAGCTTTCTTT. It codes for CSVVPGVSEAFF. The entire variable domain, with the rest obtained from reference TRBV29-1 and TRBJ1-1, is as follows: SAVISQKPSRDICQRGTSLTIQCQVDSQVTMMFWYRQQPGQSLTLIATANQGSEATYESGFVIDKFPISRPNLTFSTLTVSNMSPEDSSIYLCSVVPGVSEAFFGQGTRLTVV.

The gene calls are TRBV9 and TRBJ2-5, with 13 bases lining up with TRBD2. This CDR3 has 22 residues. Losses at the gene ends were 4 bases for V and 1 base for J; bases not matched to a gene: 22. Germline V CDR1 and CDR2: SGDLS, YYNGEE. The CDR3 reads CASSPSTPRLAGGHLLQETQYF. As DNA, the CDR3 is TGTGCCAGCAGCCCTAGTACCCCACGACTAGCGGGGGGCCACCTACTCCAAGAGACCCAGTACTTC.

This rearrangement joins TRBV2 to TRBJ2-5, with 15 bases that match TRBD2. Germline CDR1 SNHLY, CDR2 FYNNEI. The CDR3 runs 18 residues. With V trimmed by 4 bases and J by 6 bases, 12 bases remained unmatched. The CDR3 protein is CASSAAPGLAGGEKTQYF. CDR3 DNA: TGTGCCAGCAGTGCCGCCCCTGGACTAGCGGGGGGGGAAAAGACCCAGTACTTC.

V and J are TRBV7-3 and TRBJ2-3; TRBD2 might be the D (7 bases). Trimming shortened V by 5 bases and J by 6 bases, and 15 bases separated the two germline ends. This CDR3 has 14 amino acids. CDR1 and CDR2 from the germline V gene are SGHTA and FQGTGA. CDR3 sequence reads: CASSKGGVLDTQYF. The CDR3 DNA sequence: TGTGCCAGCAGCAAAGGGGGGGTCCTGGATACGCAGTATTTT.

The chain links TRBV6-5 to TRBJ2-1; TRBD2 aligns across 10 bases. This CDR3 region has 16 residues. CDR1 and CDR2 from the germline V gene are MNHEY and SVGAGI. The ends lost 0 bases at V and 10 bases at J; junction bases unmatched: 9. CDR3 in amino acids: CASSYSGLAGEGEQFF. The DNA of the CDR3 is TGTGCCAGCAGTTACTCGGGTCTAGCGGGAGAAGGCGAGCAGTTCTTC.

Only one count was recorded for this clone. This chain uses TRBV5-1 with TRBJ2-1; D unresolved. CDR3 size: 13 residues. CDR1 is SGHRS, CDR2 YFSETQ, per germline. The ends were cut back, 2 bases at V and 5 bases at J, with 8 bases in the middle. The CDR3 DNA follows: TGCGCCAGCAGCTTTTCCCAAAACAATGAGCAGTTCTTC. Translation gives CASSFSQNNEQFF.

This chain joins TRBV3-1 (or the pseudogene TRBV3-2) and TRBJ2-5, with D maybe TRBD2 (5 bases). Germline-derived CDR1 and CDR2 are LGHDT and YNNKEL (reference sequence). This CDR3 contains 15 residues. V shed 6 bases and J shed 1 base, with 15 bases lying between them. The CDR3 region is CASRNDRTPQETQYF. CDR3 DNA sequence: TGTGCCAGCAGGAACGACCGGACTCCCCAAGAGACCCAGTACTTC.

The chain employs TRBV28 and TRBJ1-2, with 10 bases aligning to TRBD1. V dropped 4 bases and J dropped 3; count of bases not matched to a gene: 14. The CDR3 covers 18 residues. Germline CDR1 and CDR2: MDHEN and SYDVKM. CDR3 loop: CASSSRHPGQGRHYGYTF. For the CDR3, the DNA is TGTGCCAGCAGTTCCCGCCATCCGGGACAGGGGAGGCACTATGGCTACACCTTC.

This clone showed up just a few times. This chain joins TRBV5-1 and TRBJ1-1; D might be TRBD1 (6 bases). Germline CDR1 is SGHRS and CDR2 is YFSETQ. V lost 4 bases and J lost 6, with 16 bases in between. There are 14 residues in the CDR3. CDR3 amino acids: CASSEQGPAAEAFF. The DNA for the CDR3 is TGCGCCAGCAGCGAACAGGGTCCAGCCGCTGAAGCTTTCTTT.

In this sample, this clone turned up once. V and J are TRBV14 and TRBJ1-1, with D hard to call. CDR1 is SGHDN, CDR2 FVKESK, per germline. V lost 1 base and J 4 bases, leaving 13 bases between the germline ends. The CDR3 has 15 amino acids. The CDR3 nucleotides read TGTGCCAGCAGCCAAGCGTCCGGAGGAGTCACTGAAGCTTTCTTT. Its translation is CASSQASGGVTEAFF. The entire variable domain, with the rest obtained from reference TRBV14 and TRBJ1-1, is as follows: EAGVTQFPSHSVIEKGQTVTLRCDPISGHDNLYWYRRVMGKEIKFLLHFVKESKQDESGMPNNRFLAERTGGTYSTLKVQPAELEDSGVYFCASSQASGGVTEAFFGQGTRLTVV.